This record looks at one TCR beta chain sequence and its context. With V trimmed by 3 bases and J by 3 bases, 6 bases remained unmatched. The germline V gene has CDR1 MNHEY and CDR2 SVGAGI. This CDR3 has 15 residues. Per the original methods: Reference gene primer amplification yielded estimated nucleated cell counts. Sequencing was performed with immunoSEQ multiplex PCR; in TCRdb, only in-frame clones are kept and a portion is missing. D and trimming were read from the DNA, whereas the V and J calls and clone size are those reported in that table. This sample yields more than 200,000 clones, of which roughly 80% are seen a single time; roughly 10% belongs to the top ten. The data are from a study of blood T cell repertoires in COVID-19. Study at large: The United States, Italy and Spain provided the acute and convalescent COVID-19 samples. PBMCs, B-cell-depleted T cells, or T cells were the source of the cDNA or gDNA that made up the material.

The chain employs TRBV6-5 and TRBJ2-7, with 9 bases identical to TRBD1. Sequenced input: peripheral blood. The sequence derives from a woman aged 80 or over with acute or convalescent COVID-19. CDR3 sequence reads: CASSYGTGIGYEQYF. CDR3 bases: TGTGCCAGCAGTTATGGGACAGGGATTGGCTACGAGCAGTACTTC.